These 8 T cell receptor beta chains were sequenced from one sample in a study of T-cell reconstitution after alpha-beta-depleted transplantation in children. Study results and limitations: Newly produced T cells mostly provided counts and TCRbeta diversity after one year, as hyperexpanded clones declined.

As it was prepared, the TCRbeta library received unique molecular identifiers. TCRdb reanalysed the PCR reads using MiXCR and keeps one entry per CDR3 protein. The sample records fewer than 350,000 distinct CDR3 sequences, just over 7.5% being singletons. For these receptors, no antigen is known. The sequencing here drew on peripheral blood, taken 360 days after TCRalphabeta/CD19-depleted stem cell transplant. These receptors were taken from a female patient aged 2 to 10 who had a stem cell transplant for Fanconi anemia, so the T cells may come from the graft donor.

This clonotype was seen a few times. The chain recombines TRBV3-1 with TRBJ2-7; possibly TRBD2 for D (6 bases). Germline V gene sequence: CDR1 LGHDT, CDR2 YNNKEL (reference sequence). The V end lost 2 bases, the J end lost 0 bases, and 8 bases lay between the germline ends. This CDR3 is 14 amino acids long. This chain's CDR3 is CASSQRRDSYEQYV. CDR3 sequence (DNA): TGTGCCAGCAGCCAAAGGAGGGACTCCTACGAGCAGTACGTC.

This clonotype turned up a few times. The gene calls are TRBV30 and TRBJ2-5; D unresolved. The germline V gene has CDR1 GTSNPN and CDR2 SVGIG (reference sequence). The CDR3 loop spans 11 amino acids. Trimming stripped 0 bases from V and 6 bases from J, with 5 bases between. CDR3 protein: CAWSVLKTQYF. DNA for the CDR3: TGTGCCTGGAGTGTACTGAAGACCCAGTACTTC. Drawing the rest from reference TRBV30 and TRBJ2-5, the complete variable domain is SQTIHQWPATLVQPVGSPLSLECTVEGTSNPNLYWYRQAAGRGLQLLFYSVGIGQISSEVPQNLSASRPQDRQFILSSKKLLLSDSGFYLCAWSVLKTQYFGPGTRLLVL.

This clonotype was seen only once. The rearrangement joins TRBV20-1 to TRBJ2-7; TRBD1 might be the D (6 bases). This CDR3 region has 15 residues. With 0 bases removed from V and 3 bases from J, the gap between germline ends came to 15 bases. Germline V gives CDR1 DFQATT, CDR2 SNEGSKA (reference sequence). The CDR3 is CSAREDRTGRYEQYF. CDR3 nucleotide sequence: TGCAGTGCTAGAGAGGACAGAACAGGGCGCTACGAGCAGTACTTC.

This clonotype came up many times. The rearrangement uses TRBV7-2 and TRBJ2-7; the D is unclear. The V gene lost 5 bases and the J gene lost 0 bases, with 8 bases spanning the gap. This CDR3 is built from 13 residues. Germline V gives CDR1 SGHTA, CDR2 FQGNSA. CDR3 sequence (DNA): TGTGCCAGCAGCAAAACCCACTCCTACGAGCAGTACTTC. Amino acid sequence: CASSKTHSYEQYF. The whole variable domain, remainder taken from reference TRBV7-2 and TRBJ2-7, is GAGVSQSPSNKVTEKGKDVELRCDPISGHTALYWYRQSLGQGLEFLIYFQGNSAPDKSGLPSDRFSAERTGGSVSTLTIQRTQQEDSAVYLCASSKTHSYEQYFGPGTRLTVT.

This clonotype came up many times. V and J are TRBV6-4 and TRBJ2-1; D unresolved. Germline CDR1 reads MRHNA; CDR2 reads SNTAGT. V lost 7 bases to trimming and J lost 8 bases, with 15 bases between them. CDR3 length: 13 residues. The CDR3 is CASNARVGDEQFF. DNA for the CDR3: TGTGCCAGCAATGCAAGAGTCGGCGATGAGCAGTTCTTC.

This clonotype was seen a handful of times. The chain is built from TRBV5-1 and TRBJ2-7, with 8 bases aligning to TRBD1. The germline V gene encodes CDR1 SGHRS and CDR2 YFSETQ. This CDR3 has 15 residues. J lost 5 bases, V lost 1 base, and 8 bases had no gene match. The CDR3 protein is CASSLFRGRGDEQYF. CDR3 coding DNA: TGCGCCAGCAGCTTGTTCAGGGGGCGCGGGGACGAGCAGTACTTC.

This clonotype appeared many times. The CDR3 reads CATSRAGGTQYF. The CDR3 coding sequence is TGTGCCACCAGCAGAGCGGGAGGCACGCAGTATTTT. V usage is TRBV15 and J usage is TRBJ2-3, with 7 bases matching TRBD2. There are 12 residues in the CDR3. Trimming took 1 base from V and 9 from J; bases not matched to a gene: 1. Per germline, CDR1 LNHNV and CDR2 YYDKDF (reference sequence).

This clonotype has more than one count but fewer than ten. CDR3 amino acids: CASSLGTSGIYEQYF. The CDR3 DNA follows: TGTGCCAGCAGCCTGGGGACTAGCGGCATCTACGAGCAGTACTTC. The V call is TRBV7-9, the J call TRBJ2-7; TRBD2 aligns across 11 bases. Germline V gene lookup returns CDR1 SEHNR and CDR2 FQNEAQ (reference sequence). V lost 5 bases, J lost 3 bases, and 6 bases stayed unmatched. CDR3 size: 15 residues.